The clone carrying this T cell receptor (beta chain) was detected many times. This entry comes from a study of prognosis after radiotherapy for stage I lung cancer. Study overall: Enrollment of stage I non-small cell lung cancer patients ran from April 2018 to early 2019. Not a single patient was given any concurrent therapy alongside stereotactic body radiotherapy, also referred to as SBRT. Operability status for all non-small cell lung cancer patients was recorded as medically inoperable.

Starting from genomic DNA, TCR beta CDR3 was amplified through two-round multiplex PCR. First-round PCR amplification was performed with primers specific to each TRBV and TRBJ gene. TCRdb processed the multiplex PCR reads anew with MiXCR; each CDR3 protein has one entry. The table has about 16,000 distinct CDR3 sequences, about 46% seen once. V shed 4 bases and J shed 1 base, with 11 bases lying between them. This CDR3 contains 14 residues. Looked up from germline, CDR1 is SGHKS and CDR2 is YYEKEE (reference sequence). The sequencing used PBMCs, collected before or after stereotactic body radiation therapy (not recorded which). The rearrangement links TRBV5-5 to TRBJ2-5; D not resolved. This TCR came from a donor aged 50 or older with non-small cell lung cancer. The CDR3 protein is CASSAAATQETQYF. The CDR3 nucleotides read TGTGCCAGCAGCGCTGCAGCGACCCAAGAGACCCAGTACTTC.